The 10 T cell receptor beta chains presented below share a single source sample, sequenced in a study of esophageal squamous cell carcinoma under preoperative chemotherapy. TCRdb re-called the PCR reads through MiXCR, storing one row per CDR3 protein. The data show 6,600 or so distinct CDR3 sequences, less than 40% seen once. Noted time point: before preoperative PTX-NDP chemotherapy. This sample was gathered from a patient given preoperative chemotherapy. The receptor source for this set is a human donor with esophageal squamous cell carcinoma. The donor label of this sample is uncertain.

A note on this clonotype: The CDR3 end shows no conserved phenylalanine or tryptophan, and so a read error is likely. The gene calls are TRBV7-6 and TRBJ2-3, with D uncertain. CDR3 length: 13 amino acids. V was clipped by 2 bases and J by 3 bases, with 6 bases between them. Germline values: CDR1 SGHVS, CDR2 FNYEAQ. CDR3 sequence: CASSLMITDTQYC. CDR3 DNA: TGTGCCAGCAGCTTAATGATAACAGATACGCAGTATTGT.

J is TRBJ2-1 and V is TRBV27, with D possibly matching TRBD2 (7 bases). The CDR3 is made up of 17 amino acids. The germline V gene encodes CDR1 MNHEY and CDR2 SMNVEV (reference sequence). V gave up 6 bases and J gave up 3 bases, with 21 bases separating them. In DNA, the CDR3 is TGTGCCAGCAGGCCCCTCGTGGGAGGGGGGCTCTACAATGAGCAGTTCTTC. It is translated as CASRPLVGGGLYNEQFF.

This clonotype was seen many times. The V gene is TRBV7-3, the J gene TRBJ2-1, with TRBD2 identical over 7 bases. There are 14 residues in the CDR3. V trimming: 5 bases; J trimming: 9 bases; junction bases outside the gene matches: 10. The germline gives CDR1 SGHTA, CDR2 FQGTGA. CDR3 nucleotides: TGTGCCAGCAGCCCGAGCGGGATGGGGGGTGAGCAGTTCTTC. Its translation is CASSPSGMGGEQFF.

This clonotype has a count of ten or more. CDR3 in DNA: TGTGCCAGCAGGGGACTCCTGAACACCGGGGAGCTGTTTTTT. The encoded protein is CASRGLLNTGELFF. The V gene is TRBV6-5, the J gene TRBJ2-2; D perhaps matches TRBD2 (6 bases). V gave up 6 bases and J gave up 1 base, with 9 bases separating them. The CDR3 covers 14 residues. Germline V gene lookup returns CDR1 MNHEY and CDR2 SVGAGI.

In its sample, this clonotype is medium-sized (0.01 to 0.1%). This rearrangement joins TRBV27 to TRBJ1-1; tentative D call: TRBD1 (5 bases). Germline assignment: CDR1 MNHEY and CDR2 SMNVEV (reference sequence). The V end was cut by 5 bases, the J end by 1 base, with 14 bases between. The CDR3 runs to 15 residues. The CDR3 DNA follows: TGTGCCAGCAGTCTCCACCGCGGGGCGAACACTGAAGCTTTCTTT. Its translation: CASSLHRGANTEAFF.

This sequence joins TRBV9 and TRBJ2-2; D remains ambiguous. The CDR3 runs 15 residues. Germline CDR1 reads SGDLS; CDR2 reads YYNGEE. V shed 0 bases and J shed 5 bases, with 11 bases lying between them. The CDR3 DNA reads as TGTGCCAGCAGCGTAGGTTCAGGAAGGACCGGGGAGCTGTTTTTT. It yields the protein CASSVGSGRTGELFF.

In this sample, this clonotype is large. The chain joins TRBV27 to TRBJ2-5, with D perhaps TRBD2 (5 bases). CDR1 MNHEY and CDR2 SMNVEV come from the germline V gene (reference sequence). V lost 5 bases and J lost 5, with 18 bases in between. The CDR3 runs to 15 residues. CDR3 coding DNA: TGTGCCAGCAGTAGATTCGGGTCGCCGGGGGAGACCCAGTACTTC. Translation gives CASSRFGSPGETQYF.

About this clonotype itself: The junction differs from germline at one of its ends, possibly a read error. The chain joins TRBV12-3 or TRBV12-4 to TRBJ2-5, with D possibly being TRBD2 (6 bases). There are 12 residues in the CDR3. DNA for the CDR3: TGTGCCAGCAGCCTTGCGGGACCAGAGAAGTTCTTC. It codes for CASSLAGPEKFF.

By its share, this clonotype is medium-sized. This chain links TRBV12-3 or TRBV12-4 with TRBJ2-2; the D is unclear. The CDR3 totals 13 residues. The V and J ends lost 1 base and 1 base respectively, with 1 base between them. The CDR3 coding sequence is TGTGCCAGCAGTTTAGAGAACACCGGGGAGCTGTTTTTT. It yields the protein CASSLENTGELFF.

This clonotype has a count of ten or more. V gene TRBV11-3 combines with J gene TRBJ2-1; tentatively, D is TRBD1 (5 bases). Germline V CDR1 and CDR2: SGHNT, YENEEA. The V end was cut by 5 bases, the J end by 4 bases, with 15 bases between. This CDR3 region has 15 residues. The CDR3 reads CASSPRGSDYNEQFF. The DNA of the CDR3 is TGTGCCAGCAGCCCTAGGGGATCCGATTACAATGAGCAGTTCTTC.